This T cell receptor beta chain comes out of a study of cytotoxic CD8 clonotypes in ibrutinib-treated CLL. Produced via immunoSEQ multiplex PCR; TCRdb's table is partial and in-frame only. The data show about 130,000 clones, with about 80% seen just once and roughly 13% held by the top ten. Germline V gene lookup returns CDR1 SEHNR and CDR2 FQNEAQ (reference sequence). Between the trimmed V and J ends, which lost 7 bases and 3 bases, there was a span of 12 bases. The CDR3 has 14 amino acids. The sample here was PBMCs, taken after 12 months of ibrutinib treatment. The rearrangement joins TRBV7-9 to TRBJ1-4, with D unclear. This TCR derives from a human donor with chronic lymphocytic leukemia. This chain's CDR3 is CASTLNIANEKLFF. In nucleotides, the CDR3 is TGTGCCAGCACCCTTAACATTGCTAATGAAAAACTGTTTTTT.